This TCR beta chain was identified during a study of cytomegalovirus exposure and HLA in healthy donors. PCR was performed using 60 Vbeta and 13 Jbeta primers. Sequencing was performed with immunoSEQ multiplex PCR; in TCRdb, only in-frame clones are kept and a portion is missing. The sample gives more than 80,000 clones, roughly 71% of which show up once; 2.5% to 3% is in the top ten. Trimming removed 4 bases from V and 0 bases from J; junction bases left unmatched: 12. Germline lookup yields CDR1 SGHRS and CDR2 YFSETQ. The CDR3 length is 17 residues. The specimen was PBMCs. This receptor was taken from a male donor in good health and CMV-seropositive. The gene calls are TRBV5-1 and TRBJ2-5, with 7 positions matching TRBD1. DNA of the CDR3: TGCGCCAGCAGCCGGGGCACAGGGGCTGTGAACCAAGAGACCCAGTACTTC. Residues: CASSRGTGAVNQETQYF.